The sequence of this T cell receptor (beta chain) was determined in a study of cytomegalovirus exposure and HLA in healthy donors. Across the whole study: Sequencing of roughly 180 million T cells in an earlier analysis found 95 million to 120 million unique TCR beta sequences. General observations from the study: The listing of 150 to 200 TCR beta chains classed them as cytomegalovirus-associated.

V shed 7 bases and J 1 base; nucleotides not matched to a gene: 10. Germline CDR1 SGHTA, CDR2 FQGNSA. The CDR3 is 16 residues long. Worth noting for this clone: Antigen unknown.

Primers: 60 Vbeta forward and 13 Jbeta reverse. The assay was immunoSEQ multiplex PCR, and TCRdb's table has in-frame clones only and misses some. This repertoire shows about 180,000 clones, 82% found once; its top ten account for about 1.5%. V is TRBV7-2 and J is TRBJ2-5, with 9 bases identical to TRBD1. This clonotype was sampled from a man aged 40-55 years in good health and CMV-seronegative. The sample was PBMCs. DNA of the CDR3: TGTGCCAGCAACCCCTGGGGGACAGGGTTCCAAGAGACCCAGTACTTC. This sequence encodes CASNPWGTGFQETQYF.